This T cell receptor (beta chain) comes out of a study of T cells in Graves' hyperthyroidism and ophthalmopathy (dated by TCRdb to the late 2010s). Study-level background: To identify distinguishing TCR V-J signatures, a discovery cohort of around 100 patients was used, comprising some 45 with Graves' ophthalmopathy and 57 with stable Graves' hyperthyroidism. After blood sampling, hyperthyroidism patients were treated with methimazole at a starting dose of 30 mg daily, and ophthalmopathy patients were treated with high-dose intravenous methylprednisolone. The 100 discovery patients were randomly split 7:3 into training and test sets. TCR Vbeta CDR3 sequencing of 140 or so peripheral blood samples (about 45 ophthalmopathy, about 74 hyperthyroidism and around 17 progressor patients) is reported in the paper. In roughly six Graves' hyperthyroidism patients, the study also compared T-cell repertoires from thyroid tissue with T-cell repertoires from blood. Whether ophthalmopathy could be predicted prospectively was tested in an independent validation cohort made up of 18 to 20 hyperthyroidism patients plus 17 patients who later progressed to ophthalmopathy. On the study overall, not on this receptor specifically: No statistical method was used to set the sample size in advance, and investigators knew the group allocation. Most expanded thyroid clonotypes (frequency above 0.001) were also detected in blood, suggesting blood repertoires may reflect thyroid immune responses. In validation, progression to ophthalmopathy was predicted by the model with 65% to 71% sensitivity and just over 72% specificity, a median of approximately 7.1 months before onset. In cross-validation, a model built on a 13 V-J signature told ophthalmopathy apart from stable hyperthyroidism with under 90% sensitivity and 81% to 82% specificity, and in testing the same model reached 80%/75%.

V loses 4 bases, J loses 0 bases, and the germline ends lie 13 bases apart. The CDR3 covers 15 residues, taking in both the cysteine and the phenylalanine. Only the CDR3 DNA stays, 45 bases, in frame from base 1. According to the germline V gene (reference sequence), CDR1 reads SEHNR and CDR2 reads FQNEAQ. This clonotype appeared many times. There is no known antigen for this receptor. No much larger clone is present one base from it, and per-base qualities are unavailable. TCR beta CDR3 regions were amplified from RNA transcripts. For the first round of RT-PCR on the TCR CDR3, the HTBI primer set was used together with the Qiagen OneStep RT-PCR kit. A second multiplex PCR round built the libraries, followed by size selection and purification. Sequencing of the libraries was done on an Illumina HiSeq2000 using paired-end 100 bp reads. As for the original processing: SOAPnuke was used to process the raw data, throwing out any read that contained adapters or uncalled bases, had a mean Phred below 15, or lacked an exact constant-primer or identifier match. COPE v1.2.5 was used to merge high-quality paired reads, and clonotypes were defined as unique nucleotide sequences. MiTCR v1.1 was used to align the clonotypes against IMGT TRBV, TRBD and TRBJ reference segments. Only V-J combinations with frequency above 0.0001, covering about 99% of repertoires, were analysed. The TCS score was defined as F50 (clonal expansion) divided by E x V (chaos), with BLOSUM62-based TCRdist calculated between CDR3 peptides within each V-J. Welch's t-statistics and random forest reduced roughly 530 V-J features to 10 to 15, which were used in a naive Bayes classifier (R e1071). In-frame beta chains were kept once TCRdb had trimmed the public reads at Q25 with fastp and called clones with MiXCR. Every CDR3 protein is listed once, alongside the most common genes and DNA of its rows. These V and J calls are TCRdb output, not the study's own analysis. Here the sample has approximately 560,000 distinct CDR3 sequences; 46% occur a single time. The ten top clones hold about 8.2% of the sample.

Graves' hyperthyroidism was defined as stable when no progression to ophthalmopathy occurred over 18 months of follow-up. Hyperthyroidism patients were newly diagnosed, had a disease duration of under 2 months, and were aged 18 to 65 years. Any patient with an uncontrolled infection, another autoimmune disease, pregnancy or lactation was excluded. Diagnoses were established on the basis of clinical symptoms, serum thyroxine and TRAb, thyroid ultrasound, and orbital computed tomography. Total RNA was extracted using Trizol reagent, and RNA quality was assessed on an Agilent 2100 Bioanalyzer. The sequence was obtained from a woman younger than 35 with Graves' hyperthyroidism. Donor details come from another sample of the same person, matched by shared clones. Material for sequencing was peripheral blood or thyroid tissue (not recorded which). Here the chain combines TRBV7-9 and TRBJ2-7; tentative D gene TRBD1, with 6 bases matching. The nucleotide sequence reads as follows: TGTGCCAGCAGCTCCGAAAGGACAGCCTCCTACGAGCAGTACTTC. This gives the protein CASSSERTASYEQYF.